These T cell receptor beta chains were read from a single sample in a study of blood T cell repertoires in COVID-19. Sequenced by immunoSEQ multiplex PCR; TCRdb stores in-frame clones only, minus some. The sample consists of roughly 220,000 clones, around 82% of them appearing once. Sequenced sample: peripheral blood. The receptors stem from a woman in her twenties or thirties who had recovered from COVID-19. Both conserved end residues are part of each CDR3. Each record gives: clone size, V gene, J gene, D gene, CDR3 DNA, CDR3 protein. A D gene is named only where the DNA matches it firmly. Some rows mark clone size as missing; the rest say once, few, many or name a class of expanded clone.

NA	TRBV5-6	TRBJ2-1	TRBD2	TGTGCCAGCAGCTGGACTAGCGGGAGGAGATATCTCGGCAATGAGCAGTTCTTC	CASSWTSGRRYLGNEQFF
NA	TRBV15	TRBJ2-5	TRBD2	TGTGCCACCAGCAGAGAGGCGGGAGTGGAGGAGACCCAGTACTTC	CATSREAGVEETQYF
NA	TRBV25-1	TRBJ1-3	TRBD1	TGTGCCAGCAGTACAGGGGGCTCTGGAAACACCATATATTTT	CASSTGGSGNTIYF
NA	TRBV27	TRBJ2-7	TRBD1	TGTGCCAGCAGTTTAGCCGGGACAGGGGTCTACGAGCAGTACTTC	CASSLAGTGVYEQYF
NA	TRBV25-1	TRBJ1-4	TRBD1	TGTGCCAGCAGTGTAACAGGGGGCAATGAAAAACTGTTTTTT	CASSVTGGNEKLFF
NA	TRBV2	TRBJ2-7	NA	TGTGCCAGCAGTTTCGGACTGGGTTTGGACGAGCAGTACTTC	CASSFGLGLDEQYF
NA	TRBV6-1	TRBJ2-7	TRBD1	TGTGCCAGCAGTGAAAAGGTCACAGGGGCTACCTACGAGCAGTACTTC	CASSEKVTGATYEQYF
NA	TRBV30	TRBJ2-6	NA	TGTGCCTGGGAAGGGCAAAGCGGCGGTCGAGTGGTGGCAGGGGTCTCTGGGGCCAACGTCCTGACTTTC	CAWEGQSGGRVVAGVSGANVLTF
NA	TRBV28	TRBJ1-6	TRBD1	TGTGCCAGCAGTTTATACACAGGGGTGGGATCACCCCTCCACTTT	CASSLYTGVGSPLHF
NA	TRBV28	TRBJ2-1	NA	TGTGCCAGCAGTCCGCTTAGAGGGAGCTCCTACAATGAGCAGTTCTTC	CASSPLRGSSYNEQFF
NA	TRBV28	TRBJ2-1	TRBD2	TGTGCCAGCAGTGGCCCGGGACTAGCGGGAGGGACGGGGAGAGAGCAGTTCTTC	CASSGPGLAGGTGREQFF
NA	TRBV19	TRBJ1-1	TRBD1	TGTGCCAGTAGTATTAACCCGGACAGGGTCGGCACTGAAGCTTTCTTT	CASSINPDRVGTEAFF
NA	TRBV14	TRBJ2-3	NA	TGTGCCAGCAGCCCCCCAGGAGATACGCAGTATTTT	CASSPPGDTQYF
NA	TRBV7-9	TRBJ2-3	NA	TGTGCCAGCAGCTTAGGCAGCCACGGGGGAGATACGCAGTATTTT	CASSLGSHGGDTQYF
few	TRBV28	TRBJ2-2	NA	TGTGCCAGCAGTAGAATAGTAGTGGCCGGGGAGCTGTTTTTT	CASSRIVVAGELFF
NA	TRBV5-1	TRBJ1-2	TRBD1	TGCGCCAGCAGCCCAGACCCGACAGGGAACTATGGCTACACCTTC	CASSPDPTGNYGYTF
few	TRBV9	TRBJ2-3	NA	TGTGCCAGCAGTTCAACGGGCGGGGTGAGCACAGATACGCAGTATTTT	CASSSTGGVSTDTQYF
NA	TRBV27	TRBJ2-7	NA	TGTGCCAGCAGTTTGCGAGGGCTAGGCTACGAGCAGTACTTC	CASSLRGLGYEQYF
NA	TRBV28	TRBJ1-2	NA	TGTGCCAGCAGGTCGGAACAGCTAGGCTTGAGGGTCTATGGCTACACCTTC	CASRSEQLGLRVYGYTF
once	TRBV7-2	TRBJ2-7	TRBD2	TGTGCCAGCAGCTTAACTACTAGCGGGTTATCTTATAGCTCCTACGAGCAGTACTTC	CASSLTTSGLSYSSYEQYF
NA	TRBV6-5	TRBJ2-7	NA	TGTGCCAGCAGTCGAGGGTACGAGCAGTACTTC	CASSRGYEQYF
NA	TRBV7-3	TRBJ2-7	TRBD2	TGTGCCAGCAGCTTGGGCCCCGGGGGGTTTTACGAGCAGTACTTT	CASSLGPGGFYEQYF
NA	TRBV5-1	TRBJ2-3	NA	TGCGCCAGCAGCTTAACAGAGAAGGATACGCAGTATTTT	CASSLTEKDTQYF
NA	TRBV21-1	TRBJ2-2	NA	TGTGCCAGCAGCTGCCGACAGGGGAGTAAGGCGGGAGATACAAACACCGGGGAGCTGTTTTTT	CASSCRQGSKAGDTNTGELFF
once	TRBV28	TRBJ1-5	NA	TGTGCCAGCAGTTTAAGTGTGGAGGACAATCAGCCCCAGCATTTT	CASSLSVEDNQPQHF
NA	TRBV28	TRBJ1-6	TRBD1	TGTGCCAGCAGTGCCAGGGGGCCCCTCCACTTT	CASSARGPLHF
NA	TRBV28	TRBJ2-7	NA	TGTGCCAGCAGTTTATCTCAAAATAGCTACGAGCAGTACTTC	CASSLSQNSYEQYF
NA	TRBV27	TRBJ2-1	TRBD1	TGTGCCAGCAGTCCTCAGGGGGCCTACAATGAGCAGTTCTTC	CASSPQGAYNEQFF
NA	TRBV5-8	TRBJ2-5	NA	TGTGCCAGCAGCCTGTCTAGCCTCCAAGAGACCCAGTACTTC	CASSLSSLQETQYF
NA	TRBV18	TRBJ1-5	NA	TGTGCCAGCTCACCACGGCAGGGCGGACATGGCAATCAGCCCCAGCATTTT	CASSPRQGGHGNQPQHF
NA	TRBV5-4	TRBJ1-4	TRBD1	TGTGCCAGCAGCCCGGAGGGGGCGCGTCATACTAATGAAAAACTGTTTTTT	CASSPEGARHTNEKLFF
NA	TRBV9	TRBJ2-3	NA	TGTGCCAGCAGCGCCCCTAGAAATACGCAGTATTTT	CASSAPRNTQYF
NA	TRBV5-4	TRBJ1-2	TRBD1	TGTGCCAGCAGCCGGGACAGGGGGTTCTATGGCTACACCTTC	CASSRDRGFYGYTF
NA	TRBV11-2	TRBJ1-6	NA	TGTGCCAGCAGCTTAGCCGGTCTCGGGAGCAATTCACCCCTCCACTTT	CASSLAGLGSNSPLHF
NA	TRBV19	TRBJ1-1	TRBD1	TGTGCCAGTAGTTGGGACAGGGGTGTTGGGACTGAAGCTTTCTTT	CASSWDRGVGTEAFF